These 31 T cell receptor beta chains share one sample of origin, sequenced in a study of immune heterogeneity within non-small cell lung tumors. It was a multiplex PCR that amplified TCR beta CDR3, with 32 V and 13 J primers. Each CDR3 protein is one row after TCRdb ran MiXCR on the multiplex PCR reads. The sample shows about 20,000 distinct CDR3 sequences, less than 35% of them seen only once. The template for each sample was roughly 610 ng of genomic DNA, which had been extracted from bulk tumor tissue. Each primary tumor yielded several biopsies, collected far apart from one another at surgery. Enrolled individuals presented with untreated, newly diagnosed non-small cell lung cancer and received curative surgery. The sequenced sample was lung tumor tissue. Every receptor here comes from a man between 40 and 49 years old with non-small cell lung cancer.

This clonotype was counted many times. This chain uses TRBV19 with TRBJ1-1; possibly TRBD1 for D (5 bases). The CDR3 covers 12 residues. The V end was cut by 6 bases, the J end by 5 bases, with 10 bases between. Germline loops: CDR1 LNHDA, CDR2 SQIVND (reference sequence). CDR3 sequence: CASRVGDTEAFF. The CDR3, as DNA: TGTGCCAGTAGAGTAGGGGATACTGAAGCTTTCTTT. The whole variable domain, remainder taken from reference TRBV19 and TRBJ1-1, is DGGITQSPKYLFRKEGQNVTLSCEQNLNHDAMYWYRQDPGQGLRLIYYSQIVNDFQKGDIAEGYSVSREKKESFPLTVTSAQKNPTAFYLCASRVGDTEAFFGQGTRLTVV.

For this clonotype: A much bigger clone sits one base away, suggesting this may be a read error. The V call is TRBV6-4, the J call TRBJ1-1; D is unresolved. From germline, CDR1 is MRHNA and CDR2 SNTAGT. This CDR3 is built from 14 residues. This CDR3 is CASSDSSRGTESFF. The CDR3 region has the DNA TGTGCCAGCAGTGACTCGAGTCGGGGTACTGAATCTTTCTTT.

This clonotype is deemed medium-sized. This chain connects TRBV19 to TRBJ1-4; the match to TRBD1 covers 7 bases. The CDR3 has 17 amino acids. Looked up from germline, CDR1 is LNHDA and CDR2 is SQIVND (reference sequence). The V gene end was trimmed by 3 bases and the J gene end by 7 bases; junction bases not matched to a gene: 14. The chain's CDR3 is CASSILLYRGSGEKLFF. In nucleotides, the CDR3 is TGTGCCAGTAGTATCCTTCTCTACAGGGGTTCCGGTGAAAAACTGTTTTTT.

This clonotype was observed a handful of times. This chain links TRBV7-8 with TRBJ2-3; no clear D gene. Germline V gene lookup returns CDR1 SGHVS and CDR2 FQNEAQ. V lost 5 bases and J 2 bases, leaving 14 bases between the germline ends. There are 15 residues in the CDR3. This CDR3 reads CASSPRGITTDTQYF. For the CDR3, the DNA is TGTGCCAGCAGCCCTCGAGGCATCACCACAGATACGCAGTATTTT.

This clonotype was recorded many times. CDR3 nucleotides: TGTGCCAGCAGTTACGCTATGACAGGGGTAAATTCACCCCTCCACTTT. It translates to CASSYAMTGVNSPLHF. The rearrangement joins TRBV6-1 to TRBJ1-6; 8 bases fit TRBD1. The CDR3 extends over 16 amino acids. Germline CDR1 is MNHNS and CDR2 is SASEGT. The V and J ends lost 5 bases and 7 bases, in that order; junction bases with no gene match: 10.

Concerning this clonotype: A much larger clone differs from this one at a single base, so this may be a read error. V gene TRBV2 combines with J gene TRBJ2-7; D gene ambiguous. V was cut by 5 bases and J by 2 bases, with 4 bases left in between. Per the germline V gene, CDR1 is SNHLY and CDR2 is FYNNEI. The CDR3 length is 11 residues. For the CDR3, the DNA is TGTGCCAGCAGTTCTCCCTACGAGCAGTACTTC. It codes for CASSSPYEQYF.

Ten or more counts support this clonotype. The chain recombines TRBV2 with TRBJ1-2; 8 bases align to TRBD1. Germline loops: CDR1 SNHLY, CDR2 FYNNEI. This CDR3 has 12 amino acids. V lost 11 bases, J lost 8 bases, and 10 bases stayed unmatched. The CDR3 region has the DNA TGTGCCGGAAAGCAGGGGGCGGGAGGCTACACCTTC. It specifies CAGKQGAGGYTF.

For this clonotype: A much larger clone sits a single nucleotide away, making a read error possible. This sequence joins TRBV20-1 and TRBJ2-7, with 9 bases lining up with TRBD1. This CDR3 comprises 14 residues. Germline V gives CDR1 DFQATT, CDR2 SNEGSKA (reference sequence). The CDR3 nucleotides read TGCAGTGCTAGAGATCCAGGGACAGGGTACGAGAAGTACTTC. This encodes CSARDPGTGYEKYF.

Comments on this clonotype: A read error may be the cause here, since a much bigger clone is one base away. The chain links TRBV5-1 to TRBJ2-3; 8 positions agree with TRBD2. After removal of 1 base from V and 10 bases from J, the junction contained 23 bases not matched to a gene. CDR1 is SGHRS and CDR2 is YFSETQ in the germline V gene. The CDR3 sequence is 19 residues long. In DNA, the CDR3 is TGCGCCAGCAGCTTGCGCGGTACAACGGGACTAGAGGGAATAGTCGCGCAGTATTTT. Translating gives CASSLRGTTGLEGIVAQYF.

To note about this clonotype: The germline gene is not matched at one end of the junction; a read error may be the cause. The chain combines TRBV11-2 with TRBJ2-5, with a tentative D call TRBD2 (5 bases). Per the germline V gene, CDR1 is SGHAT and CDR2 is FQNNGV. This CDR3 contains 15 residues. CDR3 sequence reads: CARSLGSRHQETQYF. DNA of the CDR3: TGTGCCAGAAGCTTAGGGAGTAGACACCAAGAGACCCAGTACTTC.

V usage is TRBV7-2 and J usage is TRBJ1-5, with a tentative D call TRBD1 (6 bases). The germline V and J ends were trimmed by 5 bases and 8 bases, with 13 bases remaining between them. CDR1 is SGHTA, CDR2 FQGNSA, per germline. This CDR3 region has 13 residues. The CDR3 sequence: CASSPKGGEPQHF. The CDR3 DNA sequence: TGTGCCAGCAGCCCAAAGGGGGGAGAGCCCCAGCATTTT.

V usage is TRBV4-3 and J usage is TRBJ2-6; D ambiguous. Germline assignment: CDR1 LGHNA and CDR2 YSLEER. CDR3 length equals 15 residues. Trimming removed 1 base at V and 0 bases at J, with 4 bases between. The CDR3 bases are TGCGCCAGCAGCCAAGGGAACTCTGGGGCCAACGTCCTGACTTTC. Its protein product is CASSQGNSGANVLTF.

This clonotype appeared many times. The CDR3 DNA reads as TGTGCCAGCAGCGCGAAATCCCCCTCCGGGACAGGGGCCGGAAACACCATATATTTT. This gives the protein CASSAKSPSGTGAGNTIYF. This chain joins TRBV9 and TRBJ1-3; 10 bases fit TRBD1. V trimming: 3 bases; J trimming: 4 bases; junction bases outside the gene matches: 16. The CDR3 has 19 residues. Germline values: CDR1 SGDLS, CDR2 YYNGEE.

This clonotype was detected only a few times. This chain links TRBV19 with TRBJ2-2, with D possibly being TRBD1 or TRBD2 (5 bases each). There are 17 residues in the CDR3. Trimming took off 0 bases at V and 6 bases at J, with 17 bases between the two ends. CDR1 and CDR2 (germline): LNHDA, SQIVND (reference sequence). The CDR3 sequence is CASSIDLGLAGSGELFF. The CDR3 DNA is TGTGCCAGTAGTATAGATCTGGGGCTAGCTGGGTCCGGGGAGCTGTTTTTT.

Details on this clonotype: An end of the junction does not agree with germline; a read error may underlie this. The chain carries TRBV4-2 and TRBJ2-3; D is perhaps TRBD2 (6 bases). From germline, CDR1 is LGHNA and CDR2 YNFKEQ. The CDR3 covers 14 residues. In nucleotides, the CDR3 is TGTGCCCGCAGCGCCCCGGGGGGCACAGATACGCAGTATTTT. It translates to CARSAPGGTDTQYF.

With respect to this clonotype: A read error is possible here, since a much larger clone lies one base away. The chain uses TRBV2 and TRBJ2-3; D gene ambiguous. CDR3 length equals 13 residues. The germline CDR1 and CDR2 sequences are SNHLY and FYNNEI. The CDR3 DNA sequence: TGTTCCAGCAGCCTGGTTGGCACAGATACGCAGTATTTT. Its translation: CSSSLVGTDTQYF.

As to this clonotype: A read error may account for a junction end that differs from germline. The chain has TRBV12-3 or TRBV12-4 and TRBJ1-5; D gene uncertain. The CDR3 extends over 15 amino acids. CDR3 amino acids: CASILSSRCGQPQHF. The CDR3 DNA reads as TGTGCCAGCATTTTAAGCAGCAGGTGTGGTCAGCCCCAGCATTTT.

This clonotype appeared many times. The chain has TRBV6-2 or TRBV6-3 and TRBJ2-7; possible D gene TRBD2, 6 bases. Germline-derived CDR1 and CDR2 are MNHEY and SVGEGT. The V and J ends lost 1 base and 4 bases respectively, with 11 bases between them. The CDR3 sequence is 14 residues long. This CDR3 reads CASSYFGSVYEQYF. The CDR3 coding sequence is TGTGCCAGCAGTTACTTCGGGAGTGTTTACGAGCAGTACTTC.

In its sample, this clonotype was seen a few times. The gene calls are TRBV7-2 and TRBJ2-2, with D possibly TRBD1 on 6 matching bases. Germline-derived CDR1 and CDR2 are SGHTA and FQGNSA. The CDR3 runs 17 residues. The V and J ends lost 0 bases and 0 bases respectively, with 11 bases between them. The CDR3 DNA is TGTGCCAGCAGCTTAGCCGGGACACATACGAACACCGGGGAGCTGTTTTTT. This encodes CASSLAGTHTNTGELFF.

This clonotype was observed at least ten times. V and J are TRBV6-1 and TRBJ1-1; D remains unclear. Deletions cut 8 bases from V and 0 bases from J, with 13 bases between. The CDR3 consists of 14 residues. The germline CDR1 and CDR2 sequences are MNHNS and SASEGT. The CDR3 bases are TGTGCCAGCGGGGAAGAACTGGTGAACACTGAAGCTTTCTTT. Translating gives CASGEELVNTEAFF.

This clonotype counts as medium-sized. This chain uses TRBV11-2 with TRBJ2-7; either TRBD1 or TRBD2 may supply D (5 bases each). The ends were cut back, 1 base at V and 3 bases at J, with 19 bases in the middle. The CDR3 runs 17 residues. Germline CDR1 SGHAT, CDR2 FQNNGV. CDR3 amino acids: CASSLVGAGTGNYEQYF. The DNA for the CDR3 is TGTGCCAGCAGCTTAGTTGGGGCCGGGACGGGGAACTACGAGCAGTACTTC. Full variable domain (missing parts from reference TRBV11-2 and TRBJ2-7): EAGVAQSPRYKIIEKRQSVAFWCNPISGHATLYWYQQILGQGPKLLIQFQNNGVVDDSQLPKDRFSAERLKGVDSTLKIQPAKLEDSAVYLCASSLVGAGTGNYEQYFGPGTRLTVT.

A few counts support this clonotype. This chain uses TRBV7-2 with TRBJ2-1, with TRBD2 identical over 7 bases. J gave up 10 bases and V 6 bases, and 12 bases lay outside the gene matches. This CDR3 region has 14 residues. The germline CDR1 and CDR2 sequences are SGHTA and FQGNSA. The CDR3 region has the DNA TGTGCCAGCAGTTCTGGACTTCGGGGGGAGGAGCAGTTCTTC. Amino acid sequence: CASSSGLRGEEQFF.

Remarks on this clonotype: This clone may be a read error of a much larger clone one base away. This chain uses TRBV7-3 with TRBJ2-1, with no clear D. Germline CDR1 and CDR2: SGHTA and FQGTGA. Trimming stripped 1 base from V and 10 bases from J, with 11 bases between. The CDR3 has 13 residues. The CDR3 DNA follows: TGTGCCAGCAGCTTAAATGAGGTTGGGGAGCAGTTCTTC. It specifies CASSLNEVGEQFF.

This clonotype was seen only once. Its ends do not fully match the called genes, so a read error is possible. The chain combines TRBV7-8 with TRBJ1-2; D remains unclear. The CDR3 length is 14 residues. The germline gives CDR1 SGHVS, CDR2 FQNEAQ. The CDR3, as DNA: TGTGCCATCAGCTTCAGCCACCTTAACTATGGCTACACCTTC. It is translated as CAISFSHLNYGYTF.

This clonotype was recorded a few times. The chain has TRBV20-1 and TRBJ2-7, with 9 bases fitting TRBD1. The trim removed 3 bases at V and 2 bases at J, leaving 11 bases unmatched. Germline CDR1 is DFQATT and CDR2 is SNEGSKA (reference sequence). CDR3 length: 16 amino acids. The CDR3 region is CSARPLRQGGPYEQYF. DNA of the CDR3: TGCAGTGCTAGGCCCCTAAGACAGGGGGGGCCCTACGAGCAGTACTTC.

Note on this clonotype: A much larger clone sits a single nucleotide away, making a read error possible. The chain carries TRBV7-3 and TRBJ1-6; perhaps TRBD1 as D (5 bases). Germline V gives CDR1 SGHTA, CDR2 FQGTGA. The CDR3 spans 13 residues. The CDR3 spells CVSSSDSDSPLHF. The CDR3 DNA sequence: TGTGTCAGCAGCTCAGACAGTGATTCACCCCTCCACTTT.

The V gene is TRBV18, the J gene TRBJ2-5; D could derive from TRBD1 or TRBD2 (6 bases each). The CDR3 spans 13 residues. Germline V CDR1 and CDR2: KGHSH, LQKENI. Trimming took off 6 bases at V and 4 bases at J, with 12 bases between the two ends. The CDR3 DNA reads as TGTGCCAGCTCCTCTCGGGGGCTAGAGACCCAGTACTTC. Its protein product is CASSSRGLETQYF.

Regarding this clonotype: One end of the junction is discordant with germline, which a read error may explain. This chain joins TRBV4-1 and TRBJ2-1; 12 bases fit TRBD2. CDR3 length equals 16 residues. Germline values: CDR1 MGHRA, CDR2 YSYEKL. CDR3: CTSSQSLAGGVNEQFF. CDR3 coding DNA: TGCACCAGCAGCCAAAGCCTAGCGGGAGGGGTCAATGAGCAGTTCTTC.

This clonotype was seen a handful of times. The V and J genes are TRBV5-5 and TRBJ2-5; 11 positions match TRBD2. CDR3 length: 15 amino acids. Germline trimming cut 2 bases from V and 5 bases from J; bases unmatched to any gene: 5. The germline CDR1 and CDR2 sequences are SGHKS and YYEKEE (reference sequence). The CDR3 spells CASSFPTSGIETQYF. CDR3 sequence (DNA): TGTGCCAGCAGCTTTCCGACTAGCGGGATCGAGACCCAGTACTTC. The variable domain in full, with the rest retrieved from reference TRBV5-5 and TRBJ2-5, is DAGVTQSPTHLIKTRGQQVTLRCSPISGHKSVSWYQQVLGQGPQFIFQYYEKEERGRGNFPDRFSARQFPNYSSELNVNALLLGDSALYLCASSFPTSGIETQYFGPGTRLLVL.

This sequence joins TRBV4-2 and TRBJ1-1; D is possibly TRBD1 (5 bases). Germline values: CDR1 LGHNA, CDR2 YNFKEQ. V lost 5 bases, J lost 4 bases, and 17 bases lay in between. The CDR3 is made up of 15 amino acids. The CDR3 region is CASSASRGLGTEAFF. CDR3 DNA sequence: TGTGCCAGCAGCGCCTCCCGGGGCCTGGGCACTGAAGCTTTCTTT.

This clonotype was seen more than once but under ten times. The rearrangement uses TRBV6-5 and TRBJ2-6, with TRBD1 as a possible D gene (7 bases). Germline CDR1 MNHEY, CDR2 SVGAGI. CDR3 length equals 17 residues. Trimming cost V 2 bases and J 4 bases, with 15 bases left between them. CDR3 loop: CASSYIGGAGGANVLTF. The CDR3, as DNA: TGTGCCAGCAGTTACATAGGGGGCGCGGGGGGGGCCAACGTCCTGACTTTC.